The present entry profiles one T cell receptor (beta chain) with its context. The sample comes from a study of blood T cell repertoires in COVID-19. For the study at large: The analysed material was cDNA or gDNA that came from T cells, B-cell-depleted T cells, or PBMCs.

Measured with immunoSEQ multiplex PCR; TCRdb has only the in-frame clones, and not every one. The sample lists nearly 80,000 clones; about 83% were seen once. Germline-derived CDR1 and CDR2 are SGHRS and YFSETQ. V lost 0 bases, J lost 0 bases, and 13 bases lay in between. This CDR3 comprises 17 residues. The chain recombines TRBV5-1 with TRBJ2-1; D possibly corresponds to TRBD1 (5 bases). Material: peripheral blood. The sequence came from a man between 45 and 60 years old with acute or convalescent COVID-19. The CDR3, as DNA: TGCGCCAGCAGCTTGGTGGTCGGTAGGGGCTCCTACAATGAGCAGTTCTTC. Protein sequence: CASSLVVGRGSYNEQFF.